A selection of T cell receptor beta chains follows, all from one sample in a study of post-analysis software for immune sequencing data. MiXCR, applied by TCRdb to the PCR reads, yields one record per CDR3 protein. Found here are hundreds of thousands of distinct CDR3 sequences, roughly three fifths of them singletons; the top ten hold around 10%. The sequencing sample was made of blood. The receptors here all came from a girl aged 2 to 9 with multiple sclerosis. Each CDR3 is given with its conserved first and last residue. D genes are given only for firm matches. Some rows mark clone size as missing; the rest say once, few, many or name a class of expanded clone.

CDR3 protein: CASSRGQTFNNEQFF; CDR3 DNA: TGCGCCAGCAGCAGGGGACAGACCTTTAACAATGAGCAGTTCTTC; V gene: TRBV5-1; J gene: TRBJ2-1; clone size: few; D gene: TRBD1
CDR3 protein: CASSVGGSTYNEQFF; CDR3 DNA: TGTGCCAGCAGCGTCGGCGGGAGTACCTACAATGAGCAGTTCTTC; V gene: TRBV9; J gene: TRBJ2-1; clone size: .; D gene: TRBD2
CDR3 protein: CASSVTGQIGYGYTF; CDR3 DNA: TGTGCCAGCAGCGTAACGGGACAGATCGGCTATGGCTACACCTTC; V gene: TRBV7-3; J gene: TRBJ1-2; clone size: .; D gene: TRBD1
CDR3 protein: CASSLRSRDEQFF; CDR3 DNA: TGCGCCAGCAGCCTGAGGTCCCGCGATGAGCAGTTCTTC; V gene: TRBV5-1; J gene: TRBJ2-1; clone size: .; D gene: .
CDR3 protein: CSVLRTPTNTGELFF; CDR3 DNA: TGCAGCGTTCTCCGGACACCTACGAACACCGGGGAGCTGTTTTTT; V gene: TRBV29-1; J gene: TRBJ2-2; clone size: .; D gene: .
CDR3 protein: CASSFTGPQPQHF; CDR3 DNA: TGTGCCAGCAGTTTCACGGGGCCCCAGCCCCAGCATTTT; V gene: TRBV27; J gene: TRBJ1-5; clone size: .; D gene: .
CDR3 protein: CSAGQTSGSAKQFF; CDR3 DNA: TGCAGTGCTGGGCAGACTAGCGGGAGTGCCAAGCAGTTCTTC; V gene: TRBV20-1; J gene: TRBJ2-1; clone size: .; D gene: TRBD2
CDR3 protein: CSVGQETEAFF; CDR3 DNA: TGCAGCGTTGGGCAGGAGACTGAAGCTTTCTTT; V gene: TRBV29-1; J gene: TRBJ1-1; clone size: .; D gene: .
CDR3 protein: CASSSSAVNTEAFF; CDR3 DNA: TGTGCCAGCAGTTCGAGTGCGGTGAACACTGAAGCTTTCTTT; V gene: TRBV6-2/TRBV6-3; J gene: TRBJ1-1; clone size: .; D gene: .
CDR3 protein: CSATPLHF; CDR3 DNA: TGCAGTGCTACGCCCCTCCACTTT; V gene: TRBV20-1; J gene: TRBJ1-6; clone size: few; D gene: .
CDR3 protein: CASSFSGSPSVETQYF; CDR3 DNA: TGTGCCAGCAGTTTCTCCGGGAGCCCCTCGGTAGAGACCCAGTACTTC; V gene: TRBV28; J gene: TRBJ2-5; clone size: few; D gene: .
CDR3 protein: CASSLALRLAGRDEQFF; CDR3 DNA: TGCGCCAGCAGCTTGGCCCTCCGACTAGCGGGGAGGGATGAGCAGTTCTTC; V gene: TRBV5-1; J gene: TRBJ2-1; clone size: .; D gene: TRBD2
CDR3 protein: CSVEASTQYF; CDR3 DNA: TGCAGCGTTGAGGCCAGTACTCAGTATTTT; V gene: TRBV29-1; J gene: TRBJ2-3; clone size: .; D gene: .
CDR3 protein: CASSVTGDEQFF; CDR3 DNA: TGTGCCAGCAGCGTAACAGGGGACGAGCAGTTCTTC; V gene: TRBV9; J gene: TRBJ2-1; clone size: .; D gene: TRBD1
CDR3 protein: CSVVTGNQPQHF; CDR3 DNA: TGCAGCGTTGTGACAGGAAATCAGCCCCAGCATTTT; V gene: TRBV29-1; J gene: TRBJ1-5; clone size: .; D gene: .
CDR3 protein: CAISESNWDLGSDTQYF; CDR3 DNA: TGTGCCATCAGTGAGTCGAACTGGGATTTGGGGTCAGATACGCAGTATTTT; V gene: TRBV10-3; J gene: TRBJ2-3; clone size: .; D gene: .
CDR3 protein: CASSLSARTEQYF; CDR3 DNA: TGTGCCAGCAGCTTATCGGCACGCACCGAGCAGTACTTC; V gene: TRBV7-3; J gene: TRBJ2-7; clone size: .; D gene: .
CDR3 protein: CSVEGLQETQYF; CDR3 DNA: TGCAGCGTTGAAGGCCTCCAAGAGACCCAGTACTTC; V gene: TRBV29-1; J gene: TRBJ2-5; clone size: .; D gene: .
CDR3 protein: CASSTYATDRHEQYF; CDR3 DNA: TGTGCCAGCTCGACCTACGCGACAGATAGGCACGAGCAGTACTTC; V gene: TRBV12-3/TRBV12-4; J gene: TRBJ2-7; clone size: .; D gene: .
CDR3 protein: CASSEASNEQFF; CDR3 DNA: TGTGCCAGCAGTGAAGCCTCCAATGAGCAGTTCTTC; V gene: TRBV2; J gene: TRBJ2-1; clone size: .; D gene: .
CDR3 protein: CATSRDLRHEQFF; CDR3 DNA: TGTGCCACCAGCAGAGATCTTAGGCATGAGCAGTTCTTC; V gene: TRBV15; J gene: TRBJ2-1; clone size: few; D gene: .
CDR3 protein: CASSPRLGNEQFF; CDR3 DNA: TGTGCCAGCAGCCCCAGACTAGGAAATGAGCAGTTCTTC; V gene: TRBV5-5; J gene: TRBJ2-1; clone size: .; D gene: .
CDR3 protein: CSLRTGSEQYF; CDR3 DNA: TGCAGCCTCCGGACAGGGAGCGAGCAGTACTTC; V gene: TRBV29-1; J gene: TRBJ2-7; clone size: .; D gene: TRBD1
CDR3 protein: CASSEPGQGETQYF; CDR3 DNA: TGCGCCAGCAGTGAGCCGGGACAGGGGGAGACCCAGTACTTC; V gene: TRBV10-2; J gene: TRBJ2-5; clone size: .; D gene: TRBD1
CDR3 protein: CASSPRRGVSYNEQFF; CDR3 DNA: TGTGCCAGCAGTCCACGACGGGGAGTCTCCTACAATGAGCAGTTCTTC; V gene: TRBV28; J gene: TRBJ2-1; clone size: .; D gene: .
CDR3 protein: CASSGDRENIQYF; CDR3 DNA: TGCGCCAGCAGCGGGGACAGGGAGAACATTCAGTACTTC; V gene: TRBV5-1; J gene: TRBJ2-4; clone size: .; D gene: TRBD1
CDR3 protein: CASSYGGGGSTDTQYF; CDR3 DNA: TGTGCCAGCAGTTACGGTGGGGGGGGTAGCACAGATACGCAGTATTTT; V gene: TRBV6-5; J gene: TRBJ2-3; clone size: few; D gene: TRBD2
CDR3 protein: CASSFGREGGYTF; CDR3 DNA: TGTGCCAGCAGTTTTGGTCGAGAAGGAGGCTACACCTTC; V gene: TRBV6-2/TRBV6-3; J gene: TRBJ1-2; clone size: .; D gene: .
CDR3 protein: CASSTRSTLGETQYF; CDR3 DNA: TGTGCCAGCAGTACTAGATCGACACTGGGAGAGACCCAGTACTTC; V gene: TRBV12-3/TRBV12-4; J gene: TRBJ2-5; clone size: few; D gene: .
CDR3 protein: CASAFTGGTEAFF; CDR3 DNA: TGTGCCAGCGCGTTTACAGGGGGAACTGAAGCTTTCTTT; V gene: TRBV12-3/TRBV12-4; J gene: TRBJ1-1; clone size: .; D gene: TRBD1
CDR3 protein: CASSTDRGFDEQYF; CDR3 DNA: TGTGCCAGCAGTACTGACAGGGGTTTCGACGAGCAGTACTTC; V gene: TRBV12-3/TRBV12-4; J gene: TRBJ2-7; clone size: .; D gene: TRBD1